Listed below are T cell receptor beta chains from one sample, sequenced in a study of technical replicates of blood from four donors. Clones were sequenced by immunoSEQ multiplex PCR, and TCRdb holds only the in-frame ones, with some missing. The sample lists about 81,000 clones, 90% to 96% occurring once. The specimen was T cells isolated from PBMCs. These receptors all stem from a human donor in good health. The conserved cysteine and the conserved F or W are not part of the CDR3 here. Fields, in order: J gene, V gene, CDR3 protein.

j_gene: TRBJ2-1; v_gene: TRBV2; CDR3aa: ASSDYRVEF
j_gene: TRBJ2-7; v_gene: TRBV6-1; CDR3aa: ASSPGGYEQY
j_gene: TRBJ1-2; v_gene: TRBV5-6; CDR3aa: ASSSGTGITRFYGYT
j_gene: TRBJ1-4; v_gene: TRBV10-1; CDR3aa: ASSRQGGEKLF
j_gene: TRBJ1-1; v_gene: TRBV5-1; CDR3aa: ASSLSGGNTEAF
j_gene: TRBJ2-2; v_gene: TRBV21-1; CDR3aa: ASSSSGGPITGELF
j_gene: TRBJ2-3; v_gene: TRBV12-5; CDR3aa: ASGLLGTGDLSTDTQY
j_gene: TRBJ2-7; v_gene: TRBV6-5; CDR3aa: ASMRASGIGEQY
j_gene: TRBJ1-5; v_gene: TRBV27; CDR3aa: ASSPLIRDREQPQH
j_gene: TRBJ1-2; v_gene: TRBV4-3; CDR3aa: ASSQDRGPHYGYT
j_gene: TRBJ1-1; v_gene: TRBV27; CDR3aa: ASSIQGALNTEAF
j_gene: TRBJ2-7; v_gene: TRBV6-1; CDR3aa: ASSGAGSAYEQY
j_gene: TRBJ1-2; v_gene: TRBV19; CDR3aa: ASSGQALNYGYT
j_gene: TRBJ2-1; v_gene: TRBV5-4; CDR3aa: ASSSEREWNEQF
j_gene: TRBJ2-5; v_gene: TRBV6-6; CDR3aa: ASSYSNRAGGETQY
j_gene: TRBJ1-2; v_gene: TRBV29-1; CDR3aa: SVEESGEGYT
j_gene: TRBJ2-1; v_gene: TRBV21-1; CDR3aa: ASSKEDDPVKSNEQF
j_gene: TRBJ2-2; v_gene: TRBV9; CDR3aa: ASSVDPGLNTGELF
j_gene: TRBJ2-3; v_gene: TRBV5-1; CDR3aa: ASSLGVTGSTDTQY
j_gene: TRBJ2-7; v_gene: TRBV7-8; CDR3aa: ASSLTGNYEQY
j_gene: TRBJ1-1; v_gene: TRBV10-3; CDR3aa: AIGGQEATEAF
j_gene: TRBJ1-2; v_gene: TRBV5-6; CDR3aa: ASSLDMDYGYT
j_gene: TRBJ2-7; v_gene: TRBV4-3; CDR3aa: ASSQERQGYEQY
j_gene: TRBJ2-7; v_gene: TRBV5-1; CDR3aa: ASSPDLYEQY
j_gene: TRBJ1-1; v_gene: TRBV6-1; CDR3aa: ASSYLGGNTEAF
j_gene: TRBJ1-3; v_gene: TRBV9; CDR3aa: ASSAAEPVGNTIY
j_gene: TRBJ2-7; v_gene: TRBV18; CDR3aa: ASSPGPSRPHEQY
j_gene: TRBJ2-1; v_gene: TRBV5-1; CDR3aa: ASSSRLAGANNEQF
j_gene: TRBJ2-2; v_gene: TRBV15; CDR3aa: ATSRDHTGFTGELF
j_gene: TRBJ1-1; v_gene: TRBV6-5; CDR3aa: ASSYSNTGGEAF
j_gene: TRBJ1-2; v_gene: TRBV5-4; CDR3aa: ASSLPAGDYGYT
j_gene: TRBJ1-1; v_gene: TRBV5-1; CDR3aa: ASSVATGNTEAF
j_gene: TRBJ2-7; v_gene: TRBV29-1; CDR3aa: SVEDRGDRVYEQY
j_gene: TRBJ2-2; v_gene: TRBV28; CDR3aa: ASTLHGLAGEGTGELF
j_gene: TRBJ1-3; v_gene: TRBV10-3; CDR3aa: AISADPGGTIY
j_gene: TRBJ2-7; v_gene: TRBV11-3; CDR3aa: ASSPAADSYEQY
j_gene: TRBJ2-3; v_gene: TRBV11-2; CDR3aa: ASSPITDTQY
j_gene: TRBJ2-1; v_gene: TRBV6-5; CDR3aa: ASSYAGTGDNEQF
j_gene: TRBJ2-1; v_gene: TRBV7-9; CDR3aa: ASSTLGAGQF
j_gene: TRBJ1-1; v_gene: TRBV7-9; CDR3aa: ASSLGQVYTEAF
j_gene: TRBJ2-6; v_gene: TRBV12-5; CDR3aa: ASGLAYEDRAGANVLT
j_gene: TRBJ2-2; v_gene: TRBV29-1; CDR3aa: SVVGTRVGKNTGELF
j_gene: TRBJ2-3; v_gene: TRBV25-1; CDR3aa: ASSDYRGGADTQY
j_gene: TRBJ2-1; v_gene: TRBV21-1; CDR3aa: ASSPQGERVGNNEQF
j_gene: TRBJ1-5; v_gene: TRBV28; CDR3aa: ASSPPLAGTGVSWGNQPQH
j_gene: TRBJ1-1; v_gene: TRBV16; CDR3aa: ASSQSIRTEAF
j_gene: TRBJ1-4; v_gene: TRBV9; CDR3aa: ASSVDGLRNEKLF
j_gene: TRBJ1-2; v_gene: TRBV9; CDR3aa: ASSVGQGYYGYT
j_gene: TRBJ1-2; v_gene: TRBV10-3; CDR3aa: AISESPGTGGNGYT
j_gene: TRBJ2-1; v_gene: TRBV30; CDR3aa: AWTAGTSLVPTRGEQF
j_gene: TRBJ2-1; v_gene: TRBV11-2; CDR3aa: ASSHTGVALSYNEQF
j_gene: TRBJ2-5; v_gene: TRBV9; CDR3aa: ASSDSQETQY